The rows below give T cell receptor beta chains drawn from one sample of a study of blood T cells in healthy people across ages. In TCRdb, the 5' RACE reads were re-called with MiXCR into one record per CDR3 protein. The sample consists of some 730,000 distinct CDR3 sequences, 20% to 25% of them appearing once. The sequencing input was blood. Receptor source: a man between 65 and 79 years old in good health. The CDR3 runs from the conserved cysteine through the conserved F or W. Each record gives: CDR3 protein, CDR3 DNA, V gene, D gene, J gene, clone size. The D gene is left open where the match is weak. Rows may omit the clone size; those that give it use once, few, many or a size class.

CDR3 protein: CASSPPVHAVEAFF; CDR3 DNA: TGTGCCAGCTCTCCCCCGGTACACGCCGTTGAAGCTTTCTTT; V gene: TRBV18; D gene: .; J gene: TRBJ1-1; clone size: .
CDR3 protein: CASSWDGLNTEAFF; CDR3 DNA: TGCGCCAGCAGCTGGGACGGACTGAACACTGAAGCTTTCTTT; V gene: TRBV5-1; D gene: .; J gene: TRBJ1-1; clone size: .
CDR3 protein: CASSLSEANEKLFF; CDR3 DNA: TGCGCCAGCAGCTTGAGTGAGGCTAATGAAAAACTGTTTTTT; V gene: TRBV5-1; D gene: .; J gene: TRBJ1-4; clone size: .
CDR3 protein: CASSLPQTDTQYF; CDR3 DNA: TGTGCCAGCAGCTTGCCCCAGACAGATACGCAGTATTTT; V gene: TRBV7-2; D gene: .; J gene: TRBJ2-3; clone size: .
CDR3 protein: CASSSRDGPSANYGYTF; CDR3 DNA: TGTGCCAGCAGCTCCCGGGACGGACCCTCCGCTAACTATGGCTACACCTTC; V gene: TRBV9; D gene: .; J gene: TRBJ1-2; clone size: .
CDR3 protein: CATSRDGGGGETQYF; CDR3 DNA: TGTGCCACCAGCAGAGATGGGGGGGGAGGAGAGACCCAGTACTTC; V gene: TRBV15; D gene: TRBD2; J gene: TRBJ2-5; clone size: .
CDR3 protein: CASSLNGWNQPQHF; CDR3 DNA: TGTGCCAGCAGCTTGAATGGGTGGAATCAGCCCCAGCATTTT; V gene: TRBV5-5; D gene: .; J gene: TRBJ1-5; clone size: .
CDR3 protein: CASSLGGGPAEKLFF; CDR3 DNA: TGTGCCAGCAGCTTAGGTGGTGGGCCAGCTGAAAAACTGTTTTTT; V gene: TRBV7-6; D gene: .; J gene: TRBJ1-4; clone size: few
CDR3 protein: CASRGGMDNQPQHF; CDR3 DNA: TGTGCCAGCCGGGGCGGGATGGACAATCAGCCCCAGCATTTT; V gene: TRBV27; D gene: .; J gene: TRBJ1-5; clone size: few
CDR3 protein: CSVVGGRTSGNNEQFF; CDR3 DNA: TGCAGCGTTGTTGGTGGCCGGACTAGCGGGAACAATGAGCAGTTCTTC; V gene: TRBV29-1; D gene: TRBD2; J gene: TRBJ2-1; clone size: .
CDR3 protein: CASSLAGETQYF; CDR3 DNA: TGTGCCAGCAGCTTAGCGGGGGAGACCCAGTACTTC; V gene: TRBV7-2; D gene: .; J gene: TRBJ2-5; clone size: many
CDR3 protein: CASSPQGGNTDTQYF; CDR3 DNA: TGTGCCAGCTCGCCACAGGGAGGGAACACAGATACGCAGTATTTT; V gene: TRBV18; D gene: .; J gene: TRBJ2-3; clone size: .
CDR3 protein: CAISVGEYQETQYF; CDR3 DNA: TGTGCCATCAGTGTAGGGGAGTACCAAGAGACCCAGTACTTC; V gene: TRBV10-3; D gene: .; J gene: TRBJ2-5; clone size: few
CDR3 protein: CASSRGSPDAQYF; CDR3 DNA: TGTGCCAGCAGCCGTGGGAGCCCCGATGCGCAGTATTTT; V gene: TRBV12-3/TRBV12-4; D gene: .; J gene: TRBJ2-3; clone size: .
CDR3 protein: CASSQPGLAGHLTGELFF; CDR3 DNA: TGTGCCAGCAGCCAGCCGGGACTAGCGGGACATCTTACCGGGGAGCTGTTTTTT; V gene: TRBV14; D gene: TRBD2; J gene: TRBJ2-2; clone size: few
CDR3 protein: CAWSASIDTQYF; CDR3 DNA: TGTGCCTGGAGTGCCTCAATAGATACGCAGTATTTT; V gene: TRBV30; D gene: .; J gene: TRBJ2-3; clone size: .
CDR3 protein: CASSVFSGEQETQYF; CDR3 DNA: TGTGCCAGCAGCGTATTTAGCGGGGAACAAGAGACCCAGTACTTC; V gene: TRBV9; D gene: TRBD2; J gene: TRBJ2-5; clone size: .
CDR3 protein: CASSKQSFQDTQYF; CDR3 DNA: TGTGCCAGCAGCAAACAGAGTTTCCAAGATACGCAGTATTTT; V gene: TRBV7-9; D gene: .; J gene: TRBJ2-3; clone size: few
CDR3 protein: CASSYSKFRDFAYNEQFF; CDR3 DNA: TGTGCCAGCAGTTACTCGAAATTTAGGGATTTCGCCTACAATGAGCAGTTCTTC; V gene: TRBV6-5; D gene: .; J gene: TRBJ2-1; clone size: once
CDR3 protein: CASSDPPEEGEQYF; CDR3 DNA: TGTGCCAGCAGTGACCCTCCTGAGGAGGGCGAGCAGTACTTC; V gene: TRBV6-4; D gene: .; J gene: TRBJ2-7; clone size: .
CDR3 protein: CSARPWGGQETQYF; CDR3 DNA: TGCAGTGCTAGACCCTGGGGGGGTCAAGAGACCCAGTACTTC; V gene: TRBV20-1; D gene: TRBD2; J gene: TRBJ2-5; clone size: few
CDR3 protein: CASSQSPGALAKNIQYF; CDR3 DNA: TGCGCCAGCAGCCAAAGCCCAGGGGCTCTAGCCAAAAACATTCAGTACTTC; V gene: TRBV4-3; D gene: .; J gene: TRBJ2-4; clone size: .
CDR3 protein: CASSFSGSPDTQYF; CDR3 DNA: TGTGCCAGCAGCTTCAGCGGGAGCCCAGATACGCAGTATTTT; V gene: TRBV7-9; D gene: TRBD2; J gene: TRBJ2-3; clone size: .
CDR3 protein: CASVARTSVRTQYF; CDR3 DNA: TGTGCCAGCGTTGCGCGGACCTCGGTTCGGACGCAGTATTTT; V gene: TRBV28; D gene: .; J gene: TRBJ2-3; clone size: .
CDR3 protein: CASSPDRDTYEQYF; CDR3 DNA: TGTGCCAGCAGCCCGGACAGGGATACCTACGAGCAGTACTTC; V gene: TRBV4-2; D gene: TRBD1; J gene: TRBJ2-7; clone size: .